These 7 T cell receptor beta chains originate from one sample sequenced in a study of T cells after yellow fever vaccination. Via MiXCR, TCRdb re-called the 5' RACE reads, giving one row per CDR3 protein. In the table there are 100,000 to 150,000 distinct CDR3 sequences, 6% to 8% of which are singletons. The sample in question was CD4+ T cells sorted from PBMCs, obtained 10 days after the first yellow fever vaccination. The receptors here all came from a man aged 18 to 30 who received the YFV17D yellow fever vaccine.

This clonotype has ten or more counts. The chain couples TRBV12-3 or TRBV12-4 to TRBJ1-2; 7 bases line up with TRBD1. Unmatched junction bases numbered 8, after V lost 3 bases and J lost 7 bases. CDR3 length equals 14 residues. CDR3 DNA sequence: TGTGCCAGCAGTTTCGACAGGGACGCTCGTGGCTACACCTTC. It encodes CASSFDRDARGYTF.

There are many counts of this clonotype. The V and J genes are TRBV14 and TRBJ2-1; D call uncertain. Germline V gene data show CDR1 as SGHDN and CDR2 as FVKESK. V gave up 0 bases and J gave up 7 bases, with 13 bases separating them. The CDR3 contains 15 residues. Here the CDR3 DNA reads TGTGCCAGCAGCCAAGATCGCGGCATCGCAAATGAGCAGTTCTTC. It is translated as CASSQDRGIANEQFF.

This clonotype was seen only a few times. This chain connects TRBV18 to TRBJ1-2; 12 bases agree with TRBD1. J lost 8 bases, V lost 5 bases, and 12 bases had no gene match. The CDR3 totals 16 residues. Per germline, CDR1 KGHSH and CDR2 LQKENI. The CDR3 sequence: CASSLTGTGGEGGYTF. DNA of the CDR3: TGTGCCAGCTCATTGACCGGGACAGGGGGCGAAGGAGGCTACACCTTC.

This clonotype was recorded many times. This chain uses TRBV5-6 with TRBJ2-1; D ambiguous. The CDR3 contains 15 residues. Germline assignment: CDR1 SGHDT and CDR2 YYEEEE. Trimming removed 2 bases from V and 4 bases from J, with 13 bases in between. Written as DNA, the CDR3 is TGTGCCAGCAGCTTAAGTGGTCGGAGATACAATGAGCAGTTCTTC. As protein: CASSLSGRRYNEQFF.

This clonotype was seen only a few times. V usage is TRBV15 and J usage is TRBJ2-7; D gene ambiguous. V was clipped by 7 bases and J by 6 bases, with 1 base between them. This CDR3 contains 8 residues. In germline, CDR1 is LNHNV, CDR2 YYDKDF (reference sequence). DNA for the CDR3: TGTGCCACCACCGAGCAGTACGTC. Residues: CATTEQYV.

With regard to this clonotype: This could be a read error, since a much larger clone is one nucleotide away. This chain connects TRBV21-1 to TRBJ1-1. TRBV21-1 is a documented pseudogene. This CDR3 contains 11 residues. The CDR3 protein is CGSSKVSEAFF. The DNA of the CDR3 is TGTGGCAGCAGCAAAGTCAGTGAAGCTTTCTTT.

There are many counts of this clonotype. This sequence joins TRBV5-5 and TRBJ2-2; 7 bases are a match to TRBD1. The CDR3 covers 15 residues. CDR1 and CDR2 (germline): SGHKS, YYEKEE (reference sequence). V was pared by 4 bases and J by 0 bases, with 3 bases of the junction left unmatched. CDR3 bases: TGTGCCAGCAGCGACGACAGGGCGAACACCGGGGAGCTGTTTTTT. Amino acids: CASSDDRANTGELFF.